This T cell receptor (beta chain) emerged from a study of Ad26.COV2.S vaccination and SARS-CoV-2 variants (dated by TCRdb to 2020 to 2022). At the level of the whole study: TCRbeta repertoire sequencing was used to assess the specificity and breadth of SARS-CoV-2-reactive T cell receptors after Ad26.COV2.S vaccination. A total of approximately 32 samples were included in the TCR-sequenced set, comprising 19 Ad26.COV2.S vaccine recipients, 5 placebo recipients and 8 SARS-CoV-2 convalescent individuals.

This clone was seen a handful of times. Its target antigen remains unknown. Qualities for individual bases were not recorded, and no much larger clone is one base off. The sample's time point label, decoded: individuals recovered from natural SARS-CoV-2 infection. The junction shows trimming of 2 bases on V and 5 bases on J, plus 4 bases between the germline ends. The germline V gene (reference sequence) supplies CDR1 SGHNT and CDR2 YYREEE. The CDR3 contains 12 residues, cysteine and phenylalanine counted. Of all the DNA, just the CDR3 is kept, 36 bases in frame from base 1. TCRbeta CDR3 regions were sequenced with the immunoSEQ Assay. After extraction, genomic DNA underwent amplification by bias-controlled multiplex PCR, followed by high-throughput sequencing. Turning to the authors' computational methods: To quantify the absolute abundance of every unique TCRbeta CDR3 region, sequences were collapsed and filtered. T cell fraction was estimated by normalization of TCRbeta template counts to usable DNA, with usable DNA being measured through amplification of reference genes present in all nucleated cells. Repertoire TCRs were annotated as SARS-CoV-2-specific when V gene, CDR3 amino acid sequence and J gene were exactly matched to a known reactive TCR set. The reference SARS-CoV-2 TCR set was obtained from MIRA and was filtered for enrichment in COVID-19-positive ImmuneCODE repertoires, whereby public or cross-reactive TCRs were removed. Drawing on the MIRA antigens, annotated TCRs were analysed further at the level of specific ORF or position within ORF. Breadth was defined as annotated unique rearrangements over total unique productive rearrangements; depth was the summed frequency of those rearrangements. Two-sided Wilcoxon rank-sum tests were used to compare TCR breadth between groups. The immuneACCESS repertoire file appears here via TCRdb, limited to in-frame rearrangements. These files lack a portion of the clones; in checked studies, under half of the deficit traces to unresolved V genes, and the cause of the others is not known. D and trimming come from the DNA, and the V and J calls and clone size come from that table. The sample yields approximately 90,000 clones; around 82% were counted once. In total, the top ten clones hold approximately 15% of the sample.

What the study reported, not specific to this receptor: After vaccination, substantial breadth of spike-specific CD8+ and CD4+ T cell responses was reported. Vaccine and placebo recipients had comparable non-spike TCR breadth, which fits with the vaccine containing only spike. The authors noted that total T cell responses may have been underestimated by the TCR breadth and depth analyses. Spike-specific TCR breadth was higher in Ad26.COV2.S recipients than in placebo recipients (P = 0.0014).

The input for sequencing was peripheral blood, taken after recovery from COVID-19. The chain links TRBV5-4 with TRBJ2-2, with the D gene uncertain. The source is a human donor who had recovered from COVID-19. The CDR3 in this case is CASSFSTGELFF. At the DNA level, the sequence is TGTGCCAGCAGCTTCAGTACCGGGGAGCTGTTTTTT.